This TCR beta chain was sequenced in a study of cytomegalovirus exposure and HLA in healthy donors. Only in-frame clones appear in the TCRdb table, and some are missing; sequencing was by immunoSEQ multiplex PCR. Of about 130,000 clones in the sample, 89% were seen once. The germline CDR1 and CDR2 sequences are SGHVS and FQNEAQ. The CDR3 contains 14 residues. Trimming took 0 bases from V and 7 from J, leaving 13 bases between them. As concerns this clone: What it binds is unknown.

Overall study results and limits: The tendency of first-cohort TCR clusters to co-occur in the roughly 110 validation repertoires emerged from a later analysis.

The sequence came from a woman aged 18-35 years in good health and CMV-seronegative. This chain connects TRBV7-8 to TRBJ2-7; D is possibly TRBD2 (5 bases). The material sequenced was PBMCs. CDR3 bases: TGTGCCAGCAGCTTAGCCCGGATACCGGGGGAGCAGTACTTC. It is translated as CASSLARIPGEQYF.